Listed below are T cell receptor beta chains from one sample, sequenced in a study of blood T cell repertoires in COVID-19. Data came from immunoSEQ multiplex PCR; TCRdb stores just in-frame clones and leaves some out. This table has hundreds of thousands of clones, about 93% appearing once. Sequencing was performed on PBMCs or T cells enriched from blood (not recorded which). These receptors all stem from a woman aged 18-29 years who had recovered from COVID-19. The CDR3 runs from the conserved cysteine through the conserved F or W. Each record gives: V gene, clone size, J gene, D gene, CDR3 protein, CDR3 DNA. D genes are given only for firm matches. The listing skips clone size in some rows; elsewhere it reads once, few, many or a size class.

>TRBV7-2|NA|TRBJ1-1|TRBD1
CASSWRQGSTEAFF
TGTGCCAGCAGTTGGAGACAGGGTAGCACTGAAGCTTTCTTT
>TRBV20-1|NA|TRBJ1-5|NA
CSASQGREVQPQHF
TGCAGTGCTAGTCAGGGCAGGGAAGTTCAGCCCCAGCATTTT
>TRBV7-2|NA|TRBJ1-6|TRBD1
CASSQRQGFSSPLHF
TGTGCCAGCAGCCAAAGACAGGGTTTTAGTTCACCCCTCCACTTT
>TRBV4-3|NA|TRBJ1-6|TRBD1
CASSQADRENSPLHF
TGCGCCAGCAGCCAAGCGGACAGGGAGAATTCACCCCTCCACTTT
>TRBV6-4|NA|TRBJ2-3|NA
CASSYDIGVGDTQYF
TGTGCCAGCAGTTACGACATCGGGGTAGGAGATACGCAGTATTTT
>TRBV12-5|once|TRBJ2-7|NA
CASGSGPTSSYEQYF
TGTGCTAGTGGTTCCGGGCCGACTAGCTCCTACGAGCAGTACTTC
>TRBV11-3|NA|TRBJ2-7|NA
CASSLGQASYEQYF
TGTGCCAGCAGCTTAGGACAGGCTTCCTACGAGCAGTACTTC
>TRBV7-6|once|TRBJ2-7|TRBD1
CASSLGQIRGHPGEQYF
TGTGCCAGCAGCTTAGGACAGATCAGGGGGCACCCGGGGGAGCAGTACTTC
>TRBV4-3|NA|TRBJ2-1|NA
CASSHSLGGSYNEQFF
TGCGCCAGCAGCCATTCCTTGGGGGGCTCCTACAATGAGCAGTTCTTC
>TRBV10-1|few|TRBJ1-2|NA
CASSTTQGPNYGYTF
TGCGCCAGCAGTACCACACAGGGACCTAACTATGGCTACACCTTC
>TRBV2|NA|TRBJ1-6|NA
CASSDEESLHF
TGTGCCAGCAGTGACGAGGAGTCCCTCCACTTT
>TRBV28|NA|TRBJ1-5|TRBD1
CASRLDREGQPQHF
TGTGCCAGCAGACTCGACAGGGAAGGTCAGCCCCAGCATTTT
>TRBV19|NA|TRBJ1-5|NA
CASSMPRGPQHF
TGTGCCAGTAGTATGCCACGGGGGCCCCAGCATTTT
>TRBV4-2|NA|TRBJ2-2|NA
CASSQVEVGPGELFF
TGTGCCAGCAGCCAAGTGGAGGTGGGTCCCGGGGAGCTGTTTTTT
>TRBV29-1|NA|TRBJ2-1|NA
CSAQGPPGNEQFF
TGCAGCGCCCAGGGGCCTCCAGGGAATGAGCAGTTCTTC
>TRBV7-3|once|TRBJ2-1|TRBD2
CASSPSGGPDNEQFF
TGTGCCAGCAGCCCGAGCGGGGGGCCTGACAATGAGCAGTTCTTC
>TRBV6-5|NA|TRBJ1-2|NA
CASSPSGEGGYTF
TGTGCCAGCAGTCCGTCAGGGGAGGGTGGCTACACCTTC